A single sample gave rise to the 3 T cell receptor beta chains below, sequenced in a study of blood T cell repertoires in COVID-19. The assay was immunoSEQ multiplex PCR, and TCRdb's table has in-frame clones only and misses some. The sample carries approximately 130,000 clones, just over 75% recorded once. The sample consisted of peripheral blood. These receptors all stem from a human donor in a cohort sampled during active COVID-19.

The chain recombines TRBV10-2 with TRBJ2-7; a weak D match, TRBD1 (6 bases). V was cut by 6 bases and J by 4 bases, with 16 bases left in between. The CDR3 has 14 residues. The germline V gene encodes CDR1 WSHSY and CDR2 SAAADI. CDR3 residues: CASSEPGTGYEQYF. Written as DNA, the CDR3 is TGCGCCAGCAGCGAACCAGGTACAGGGTACGAGCAGTACTTC.

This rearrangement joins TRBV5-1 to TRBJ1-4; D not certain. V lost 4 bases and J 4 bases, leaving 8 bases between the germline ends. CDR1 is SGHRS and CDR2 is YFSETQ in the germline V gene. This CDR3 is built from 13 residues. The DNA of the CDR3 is TGCGCCAGCAGCCCGGAGGGTAATGAAAAACTGTTTTTT. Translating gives CASSPEGNEKLFF.

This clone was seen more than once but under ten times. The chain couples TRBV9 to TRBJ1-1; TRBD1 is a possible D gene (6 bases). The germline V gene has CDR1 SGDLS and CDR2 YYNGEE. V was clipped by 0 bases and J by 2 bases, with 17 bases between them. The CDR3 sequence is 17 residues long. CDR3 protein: CASSVGNRESLNTEAFF. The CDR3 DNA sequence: TGTGCCAGCAGCGTAGGGAACAGGGAGTCTTTAAACACTGAAGCTTTCTTT.